Included here is one T cell receptor (beta chain) sequence, with context. At one end, the junction sequence differs from germline, possibly due to a read error. The CDR3 has 16 residues. Looked up from germline, CDR1 is MNHEY and CDR2 is SMNVEV (reference sequence). This record belongs to a study of blood T cell repertoires in COVID-19. Clones were read by immunoSEQ multiplex PCR, and TCRdb kept only the in-frame ones, dropping some. The table records some 450,000 clones, approximately 88% of them present only once. The chain combines TRBV27 with TRBJ1-1; 7 bases map to TRBD1. The origin of this receptor is a woman aged 45-60 years with COVID-19, enrolled during active disease. The sequencing input was peripheral blood. The DNA of the CDR3 is TGTGCCAGCGGTTTACCGCGGACAGGCCCGAACACTGAAGCTTTCTTT. The encoded protein is CASGLPRTGPNTEAFF.